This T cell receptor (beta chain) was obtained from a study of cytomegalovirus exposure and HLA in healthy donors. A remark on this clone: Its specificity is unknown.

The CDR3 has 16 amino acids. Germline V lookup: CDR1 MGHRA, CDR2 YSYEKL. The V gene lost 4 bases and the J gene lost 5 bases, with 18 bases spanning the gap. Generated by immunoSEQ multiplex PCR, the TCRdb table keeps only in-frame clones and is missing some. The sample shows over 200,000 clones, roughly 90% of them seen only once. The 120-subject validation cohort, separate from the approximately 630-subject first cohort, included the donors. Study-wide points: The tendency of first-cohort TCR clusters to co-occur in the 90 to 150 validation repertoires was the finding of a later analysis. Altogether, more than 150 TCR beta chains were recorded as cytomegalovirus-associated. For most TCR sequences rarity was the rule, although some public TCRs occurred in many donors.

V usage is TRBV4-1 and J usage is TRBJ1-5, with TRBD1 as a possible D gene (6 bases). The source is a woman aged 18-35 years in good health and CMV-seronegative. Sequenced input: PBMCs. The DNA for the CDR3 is TGCGCCAGCAGCCCGCAAAAACAGGGACGGGATCAGCCCCAGCATTTT. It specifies CASSPQKQGRDQPQHF.